This T cell receptor (beta chain) was obtained from a study of blood T cell repertoires in COVID-19. The overall study: COVID-19 samples, acute and convalescent, were from the United States, Italy and Spain.

Using immunoSEQ multiplex PCR, the repertoire was profiled, and TCRdb retains in-frame clones only, with some absent. The top ten hold over 4% of the sample, which has a few hundred thousand clones, around 84% seen once. V was cut by 5 bases and J by 1 base, with 11 bases left in between. The CDR3 has 14 residues. Germline assignment: CDR1 MNHEY and CDR2 SVGEGT. Cohort allocation depended upon clinical history that participants reported. This sequence originates from a young man with acute COVID-19. The gene calls are TRBV6-2 or TRBV6-3 and TRBJ1-2; weak D call: TRBD1 (6 bases). Sequences were obtained from PBMCs or T cells enriched from blood (not recorded which). As DNA, the CDR3 is TGTGCCAGCAGTAATCACAGGGTTAACTATGGCTACACCTTC. It translates to CASSNHRVNYGYTF.